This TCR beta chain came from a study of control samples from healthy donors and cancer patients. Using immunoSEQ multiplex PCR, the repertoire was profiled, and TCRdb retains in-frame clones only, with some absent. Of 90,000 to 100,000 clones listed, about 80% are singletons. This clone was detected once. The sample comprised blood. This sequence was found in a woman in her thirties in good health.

This CDR3 reads CASSLVHRATDTQYF. The CDR3 DNA sequence: TGCGCCAGCAGCTTGGTCCACAGGGCCACAGATACGCAGTATTTT. The chain uses TRBV5-1 and TRBJ2-3, with a weak D call TRBD1 (6 bases). V dropped 0 bases and J dropped 2 bases, with 10 bases sitting between them. Germline V gene sequence: CDR1 SGHRS, CDR2 YFSETQ. The CDR3 has 15 residues.